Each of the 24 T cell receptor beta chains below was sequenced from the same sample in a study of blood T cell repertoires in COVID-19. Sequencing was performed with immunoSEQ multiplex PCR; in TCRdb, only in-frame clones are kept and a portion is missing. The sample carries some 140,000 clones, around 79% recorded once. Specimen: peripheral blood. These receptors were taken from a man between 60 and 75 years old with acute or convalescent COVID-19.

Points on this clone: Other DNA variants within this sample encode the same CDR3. CDR3 in DNA: TGCAGCGTTGTATCTGGAGATAGCAATCAGCCCCAGCATTTT. It codes for CSVVSGDSNQPQHF. The rearrangement joins TRBV29-1 to TRBJ1-5; D is unresolved. The germline V gene encodes CDR1 SQVTM and CDR2 ANQGSEA. Trimming took off 4 bases at V and 0 bases at J, with 10 bases between the two ends. This CDR3 spans 14 amino acids.

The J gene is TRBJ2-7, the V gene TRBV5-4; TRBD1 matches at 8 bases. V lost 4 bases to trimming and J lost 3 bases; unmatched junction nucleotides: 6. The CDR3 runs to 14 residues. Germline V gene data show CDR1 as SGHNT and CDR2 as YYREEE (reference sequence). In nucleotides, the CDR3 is TGTGCCAGCAGCGCTGGACAGGGCCTCTACGAGCAGTACTTC. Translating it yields CASSAGQGLYEQYF.

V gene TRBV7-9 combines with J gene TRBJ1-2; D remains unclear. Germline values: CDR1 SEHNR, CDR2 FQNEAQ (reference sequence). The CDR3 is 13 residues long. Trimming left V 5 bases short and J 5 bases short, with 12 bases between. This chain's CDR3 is CASSHTSEYGYTF. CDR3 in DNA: TGTGCCAGCAGCCACACGAGCGAGTATGGCTACACCTTC.

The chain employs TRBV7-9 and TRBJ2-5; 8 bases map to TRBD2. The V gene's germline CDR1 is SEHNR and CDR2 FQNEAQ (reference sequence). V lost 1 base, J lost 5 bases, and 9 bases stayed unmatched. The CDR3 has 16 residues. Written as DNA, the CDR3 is TGTGCCAGCAGCTTAGATGCCGGGAGGGCCTACGAGACCCAGTACTTC. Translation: CASSLDAGRAYETQYF.

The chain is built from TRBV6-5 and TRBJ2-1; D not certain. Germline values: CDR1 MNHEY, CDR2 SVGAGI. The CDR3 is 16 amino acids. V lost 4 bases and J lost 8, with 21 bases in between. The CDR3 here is CASSSSFRSADYEQFF. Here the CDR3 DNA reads TGTGCCAGCAGTTCCTCCTTTAGAAGCGCGGATTATGAGCAGTTCTTC.

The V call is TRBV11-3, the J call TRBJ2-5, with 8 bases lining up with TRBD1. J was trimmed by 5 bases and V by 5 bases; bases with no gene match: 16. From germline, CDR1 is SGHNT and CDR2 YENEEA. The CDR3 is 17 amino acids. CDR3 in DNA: TGTGCCAGCAGCCCCGGACAGGGAAGGAACGGGGAGGAGACCCAGTACTTC. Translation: CASSPGQGRNGEETQYF. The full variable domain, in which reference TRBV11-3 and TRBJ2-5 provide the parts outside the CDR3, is EAGVVQSPRYKIIEKKQPVAFWCNPISGHNTLYWYLQNLGQGPELLIRYENEEAVDDSQLPKDRFSAERLKGVDSTLKIQPAELGDSAVYLCASSPGQGRNGEETQYFGPGTRLLVL.

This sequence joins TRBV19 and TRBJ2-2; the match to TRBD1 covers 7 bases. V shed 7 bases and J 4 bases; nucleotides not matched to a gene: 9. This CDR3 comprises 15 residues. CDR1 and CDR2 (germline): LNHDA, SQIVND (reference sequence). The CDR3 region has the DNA TGTGCCAGTAACGGGGAACGACAGGGCACCGGGGAGCTGTTTTTT. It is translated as CASNGERQGTGELFF.

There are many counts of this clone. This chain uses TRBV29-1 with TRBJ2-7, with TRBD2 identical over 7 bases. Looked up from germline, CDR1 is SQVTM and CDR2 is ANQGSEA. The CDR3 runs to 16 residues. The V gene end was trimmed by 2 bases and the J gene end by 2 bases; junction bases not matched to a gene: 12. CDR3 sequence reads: CSVELLVAGTTYEQYF. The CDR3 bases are TGCAGCGTTGAATTGTTGGTAGCGGGTACCACCTACGAGCAGTACTTC.

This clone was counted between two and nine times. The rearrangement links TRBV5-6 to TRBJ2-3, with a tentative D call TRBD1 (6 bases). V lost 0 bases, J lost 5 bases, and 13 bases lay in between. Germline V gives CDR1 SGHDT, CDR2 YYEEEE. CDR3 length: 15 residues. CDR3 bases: TGTGCCAGCAGCTTGGTATACGTGACAGGAGATACGCAGTATTTT. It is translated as CASSLVYVTGDTQYF.

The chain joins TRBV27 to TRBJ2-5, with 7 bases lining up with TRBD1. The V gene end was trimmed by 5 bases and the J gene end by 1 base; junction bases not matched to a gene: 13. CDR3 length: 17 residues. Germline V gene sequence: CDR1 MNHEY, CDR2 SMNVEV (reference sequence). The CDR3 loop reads CASSLNPDRVGQETQYF. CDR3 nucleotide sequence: TGTGCCAGCAGTCTCAATCCCGACAGGGTGGGCCAAGAGACCCAGTACTTC.

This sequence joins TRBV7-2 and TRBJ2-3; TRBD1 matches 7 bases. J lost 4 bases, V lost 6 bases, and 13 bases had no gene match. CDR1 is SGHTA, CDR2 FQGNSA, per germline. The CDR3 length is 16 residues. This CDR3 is CASSSPGQIGADTQYF. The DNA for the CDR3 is TGTGCCAGCAGTTCGCCGGGACAGATTGGGGCAGATACGCAGTATTTT.

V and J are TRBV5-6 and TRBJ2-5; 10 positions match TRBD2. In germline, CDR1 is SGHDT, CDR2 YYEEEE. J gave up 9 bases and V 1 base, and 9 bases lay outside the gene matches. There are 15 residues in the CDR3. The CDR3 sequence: CASSLSSGRARAQYF. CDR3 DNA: TGTGCCAGCAGCTTGAGCAGCGGGAGGGCTAGGGCCCAGTACTTC.

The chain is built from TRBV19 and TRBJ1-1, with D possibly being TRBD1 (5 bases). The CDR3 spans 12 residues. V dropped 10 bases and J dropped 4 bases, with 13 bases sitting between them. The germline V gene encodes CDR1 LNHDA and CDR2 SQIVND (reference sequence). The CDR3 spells CATMGGGTEAFF. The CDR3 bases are TGTGCCACCATGGGGGGGGGCACTGAAGCTTTCTTT.

CDR3 sequence reads: CASSRQLSNQPQHF. CDR3 DNA: TGTGCCAGCAGCAGACAGCTTAGCAATCAGCCCCAGCATTTT. This chain uses TRBV7-2 with TRBJ1-5; D perhaps matches TRBD1 (5 bases). Trimming removed 5 bases at V and 0 bases at J, with 8 bases between. Per the germline V gene, CDR1 is SGHTA and CDR2 is FQGNSA. The CDR3 contains 14 residues. Combining the CDR3 with reference TRBV7-2 and TRBJ1-5 gives the whole variable domain GAGVSQSPSNKVTEKGKDVELRCDPISGHTALYWYRQSLGQGLEFLIYFQGNSAPDKSGLPSDRFSAERTGGSVSTLTIQRTQQEDSAVYLCASSRQLSNQPQHFGDGTRLSIL.

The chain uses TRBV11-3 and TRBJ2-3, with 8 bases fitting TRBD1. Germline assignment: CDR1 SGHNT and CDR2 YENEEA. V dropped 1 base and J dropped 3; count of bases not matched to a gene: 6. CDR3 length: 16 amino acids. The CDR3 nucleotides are TGTGCCAGCAGCTTAGGAACAGGGGGTGTTACAGATACGCAGTATTTT. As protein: CASSLGTGGVTDTQYF.

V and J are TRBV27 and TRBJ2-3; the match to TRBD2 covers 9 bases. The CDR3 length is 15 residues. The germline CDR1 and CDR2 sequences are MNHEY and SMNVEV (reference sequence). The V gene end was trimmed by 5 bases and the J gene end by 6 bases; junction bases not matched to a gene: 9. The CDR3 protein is CASSSWQLAGDTQYF. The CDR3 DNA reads TGTGCCAGCAGTAGTTGGCAGCTAGCGGGGGATACGCAGTATTTT.

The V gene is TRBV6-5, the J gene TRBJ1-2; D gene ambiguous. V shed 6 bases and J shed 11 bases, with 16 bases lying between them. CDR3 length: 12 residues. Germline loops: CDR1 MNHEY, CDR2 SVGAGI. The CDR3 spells CASRPRGLGYTF. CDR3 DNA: TGTGCCAGCAGGCCCCGGGGTCTCGGTTACACCTTC.

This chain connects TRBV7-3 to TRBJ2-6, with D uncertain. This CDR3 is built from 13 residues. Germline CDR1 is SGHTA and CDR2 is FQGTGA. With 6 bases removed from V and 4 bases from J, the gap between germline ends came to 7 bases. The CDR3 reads CASRMGGANVLTF. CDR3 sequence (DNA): TGTGCCAGCAGAATGGGCGGGGCCAACGTCCTGACTTTC.

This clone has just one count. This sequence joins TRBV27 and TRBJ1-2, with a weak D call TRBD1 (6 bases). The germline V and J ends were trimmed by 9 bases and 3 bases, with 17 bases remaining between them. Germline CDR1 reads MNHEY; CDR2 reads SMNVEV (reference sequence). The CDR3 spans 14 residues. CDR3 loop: CASKKQGGDYGYTF. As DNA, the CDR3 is TGTGCCAGTAAGAAACAGGGTGGGGACTATGGCTACACCTTC.

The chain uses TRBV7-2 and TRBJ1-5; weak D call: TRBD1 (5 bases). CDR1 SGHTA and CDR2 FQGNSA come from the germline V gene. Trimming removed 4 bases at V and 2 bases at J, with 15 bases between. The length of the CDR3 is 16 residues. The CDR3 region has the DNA TGTGCCAGCAGCTATGGAGGGGAGAGGGGCAATCAGCCCCAGCATTTT. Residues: CASSYGGERGNQPQHF.

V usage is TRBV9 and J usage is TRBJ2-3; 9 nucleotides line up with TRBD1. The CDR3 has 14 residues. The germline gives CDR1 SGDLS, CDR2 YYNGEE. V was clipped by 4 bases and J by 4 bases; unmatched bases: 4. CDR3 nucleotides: TGTGCCAGCAGCATACAGGGGGCTGCAGATACGCAGTATTTT. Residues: CASSIQGAADTQYF.

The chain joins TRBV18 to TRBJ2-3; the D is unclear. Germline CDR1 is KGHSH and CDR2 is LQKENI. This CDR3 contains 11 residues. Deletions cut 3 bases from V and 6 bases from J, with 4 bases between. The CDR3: CASSPEDTQYF. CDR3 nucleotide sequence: TGTGCCAGCTCACCGGAGGATACGCAGTATTTT.

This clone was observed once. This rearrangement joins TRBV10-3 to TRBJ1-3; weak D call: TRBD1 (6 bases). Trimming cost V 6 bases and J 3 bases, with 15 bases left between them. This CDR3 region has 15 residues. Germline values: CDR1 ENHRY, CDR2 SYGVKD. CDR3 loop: CAIRPGTQDGNTIYF. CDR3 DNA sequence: TGTGCCATCAGACCCGGGACACAGGATGGAAACACCATATATTTT.

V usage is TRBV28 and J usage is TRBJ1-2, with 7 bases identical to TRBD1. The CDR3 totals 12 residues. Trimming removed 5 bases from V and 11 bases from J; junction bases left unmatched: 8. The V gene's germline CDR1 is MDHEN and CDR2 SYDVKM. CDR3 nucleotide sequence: TGTGCCAGCAGTAGGACAGGCGGTGCTTACACCTTC. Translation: CASSRTGGAYTF.